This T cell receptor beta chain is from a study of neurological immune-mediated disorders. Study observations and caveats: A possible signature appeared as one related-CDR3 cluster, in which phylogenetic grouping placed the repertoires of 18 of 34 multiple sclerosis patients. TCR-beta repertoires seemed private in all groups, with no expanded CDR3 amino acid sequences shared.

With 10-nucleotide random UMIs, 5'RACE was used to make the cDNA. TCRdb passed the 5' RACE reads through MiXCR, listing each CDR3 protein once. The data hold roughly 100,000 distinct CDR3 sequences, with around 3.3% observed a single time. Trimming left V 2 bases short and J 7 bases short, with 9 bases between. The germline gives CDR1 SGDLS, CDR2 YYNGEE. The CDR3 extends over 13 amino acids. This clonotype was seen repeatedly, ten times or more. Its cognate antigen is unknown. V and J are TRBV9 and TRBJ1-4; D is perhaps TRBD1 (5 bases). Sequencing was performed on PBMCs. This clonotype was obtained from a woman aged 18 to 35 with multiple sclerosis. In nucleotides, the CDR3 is TGTGCCAGCAGCGTCAGCGGGGGTGAAAAACTGTTTTTT. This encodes CASSVSGGEKLFF.